This T cell receptor beta chain originates from a study of OX40 agonist ivuxolimab in advanced cancers. Notes on the research overall: The costimulatory receptor OX40 (CD134) was targeted by ivuxolimab, a fully human IgG2 agonistic monoclonal antibody. Intravenous ivuxolimab was administered to patients every 2 weeks at six dose levels: 0.01, 0.1, 0.3, 1.5, 3 and 10 mg/kg. Of the roughly 52 dose-escalation patients, hepatocellular carcinoma was present in 19, melanoma in approximately 15, renal cell carcinoma in 9 and head and neck cancer in 9. The dose-escalation cohort was almost 85% male with a mean age of roughly 62 years, ranging from roughly 23 to 90. Prior anti-PD-1, anti-PD-L1 or anti-CTLA-4 therapy was permitted, and 40% to 50% of dose-escalation patients had received checkpoint inhibitors. Partial responses occurred in three dose-escalation patients, of whom one had hepatocellular carcinoma and two had cutaneous melanoma. Peripheral TCRbeta sequencing aimed to test whether ivuxolimab altered TCR sequence diversity and caused clonal T-cell expansion. The monotherapy dose-escalation portion (N ≈ 57 patients) of the phase I ivuxolimab trial is reported in the paper.

To sequence the TCRbeta CDR3 region, genomic DNA was isolated from the sorted cells. The immunoSEQ Assay was used for sequencing of TCRbeta CDR3 regions. In its TCRdb copy, this immuneACCESS table keeps in-frame sequences only and misses some clones. Where compared with another copy, unresolved V genes explain less than half of these, and the others have no known cause. The sample has under 80,000 clones on record, about 89% of them singletons. Approximately 0.66% of the sample is taken by the ten largest. The trial excluded patients who had a history of autoimmune disease or were on systemic immunosuppression. Peripheral blood for TCR sequencing was drawn from every dose cohort at baseline, at cycle 4 day 1 and at cycle 7 day 1. The samples were taken from a phase I, first-in-human, multicenter, open-label dose-escalation trial of ivuxolimab. The trial enrolled adults with locally advanced or metastatic head and neck squamous cell, hepatocellular, melanoma or renal cell carcinoma. CD4+ and CD8+ T cells were sorted separately from peripheral blood before TCR sequencing.

Relative to germline, V is 3 bases shorter and J is 4 bases shorter, with 13 bases between their ends. The CDR3, cysteine through phenylalanine, is 14 amino acids long. The retained sequence is limited to the CDR3, 42 bases, with the frame set at the first base. CDR1 and CDR2 (MNHEY, SMNVEV) derive from the germline V gene (reference sequence). What the authors observed across the whole study: On average, CD8+ T cells showed more expanded clones than CD4+ T cells after ivuxolimab. Clonal expansion of both CD4+ and CD8+ blood T cells was observed from baseline to week 6 at doses 0.1 to 3.0 mg/kg. Low levels of normalized T-cell clonal expansion were also shown by some nonresponding patients. In the 0.1-3.0 mg/kg groups, partial responders had among the lowest normalized peripheral clonal expansion, particularly in CD8+ T cells. The antigen specificity of the clonally expanded peripheral T cells was not determined.

In regard to this clone: Its antigen target is currently unknown. There are no base qualities to consult, and no much larger clone falls within one base.

The chain uses TRBV27 and TRBJ2-7, with TRBD1 tentatively as D gene (7 bases match). This sequence was found in an adult with an advanced solid tumor such as melanoma, head and neck, liver or kidney cancer. Sequencing used CD4+ or CD8+ T cells sorted from blood, obtained in a trial of the OX40 agonist ivuxolimab. The DNA reads as follows: TGTGCCAGCAGTTTTTCGACAGGGAGGTACGAGCAGTACTTC. It translates as CASSFSTGRYEQYF.